A single sample is the source of the 32 T cell receptor beta chains below, sequenced in a study of blood T cell repertoires in COVID-19. Sequenced by immunoSEQ multiplex PCR; TCRdb stores in-frame clones only, minus some. The repertoire holds some 240,000 clones, with 70% to 85% as singletons. The sample consisted of peripheral blood. The receptor source for this set is a woman of 80 years or more with acute or convalescent COVID-19.

This chain joins TRBV3-1 (or the pseudogene TRBV3-2) and TRBJ1-1; 7 bases align to TRBD1. The CDR3 extends over 16 amino acids. CDR1 and CDR2 from the germline V gene are LGHDT and YNNKEL (reference sequence). V lost 1 base to trimming and J lost 2 bases; unmatched junction nucleotides: 7. The CDR3 nucleotides read TGTGCCAGCAGCCAAGGATCCTGGACAGGAAACACTGAAGCTTTCTTT. Translation: CASSQGSWTGNTEAFF.

About this clone: This same CDR3 is encoded by further DNA sequences in the sample. This chain connects TRBV18 to TRBJ1-2; D is perhaps TRBD1 (5 bases). Germline CDR1 and CDR2: KGHSH and LQKENI. The V gene lost 1 base and the J gene lost 6 bases, with 6 bases spanning the gap. The CDR3 length is 12 residues. The CDR3 region is CASSPQGDGYTF. CDR3 sequence (DNA): TGTGCCAGCTCACCACAAGGGGATGGCTACACCTTC.

The rearrangement links TRBV5-1 to TRBJ2-5, with TRBD1 matching 9 bases. The germline gives CDR1 SGHRS, CDR2 YFSETQ. The CDR3 loop spans 15 amino acids. Trimming at V came to 3 bases and at J to 2 bases, leaving 5 bases not matched to a gene. In DNA, the CDR3 is TGCGCCAGCAGCTACGGGACAGGGACACAAGAGACCCAGTACTTC. Protein: CASSYGTGTQETQYF.

This chain links TRBV14 with TRBJ1-1, with unresolved D. The V end was cut by 4 bases, the J end by 0 bases, with 12 bases between. The CDR3 has 15 amino acids. The germline V gene has CDR1 SGHDN and CDR2 FVKESK. The CDR3 loop reads CASSLARGVNTEAFF. The CDR3 nucleotides read TGTGCCAGCAGCCTAGCGCGGGGAGTGAACACTGAAGCTTTCTTT.

The chain couples TRBV4-1 to TRBJ2-1, with TRBD2 matching over 9 bases. Germline V gene lookup returns CDR1 MGHRA and CDR2 YSYEKL. V lost 0 bases and J lost 5; bases outside the gene matches: 8. This CDR3 is 17 amino acids long. CDR3: CASSQELIAGDDNEQFF. The CDR3 DNA is TGCGCCAGCAGCCAAGAGTTGATAGCGGGGGACGACAATGAGCAGTTCTTC.

The gene calls are TRBV30 and TRBJ2-2, with 12 positions matching TRBD1. There are 16 residues in the CDR3. V was clipped by 5 bases and J by 1 base; unmatched bases: 5. Germline CDR1 GTSNPN, CDR2 SVGIG (reference sequence). The CDR3 region is CAWRDRGRRNTGELFF. The CDR3 region has the DNA TGTGCCTGGCGGGACAGGGGGCGCCGGAACACCGGGGAGCTGTTTTTT.

The chain uses TRBV7-9 and TRBJ2-1, with 13 bases that match TRBD2. V lost 2 bases and J lost 11; bases outside the gene matches: 6. The CDR3 has 15 residues. Germline CDR1 SEHNR, CDR2 FQNEAQ (reference sequence). CDR3: CASSLPGLAGPKQFF. In nucleotides, the CDR3 is TGTGCCAGCAGCTTACCGGGACTAGCGGGGCCTAAGCAGTTCTTC. The whole variable domain, remainder taken from reference TRBV7-9 and TRBJ2-1, is DTGVSQNPRHKITKRGQNVTFRCDPISEHNRLYWYRQTLGQGPEFLTYFQNEAQLEKSRLLSDRFSAERPKGSFSTLEIQRTEQGDSAMYLCASSLPGLAGPKQFFGPGTRLTVL.

This clone was counted only a few times. This chain uses TRBV5-4 with TRBJ1-1, with 7 positions matching TRBD1. V dropped 7 bases and J dropped 0; count of bases not matched to a gene: 12. This CDR3 has 16 residues. Germline CDR1 and CDR2: SGHNT and YYREEE (reference sequence). CDR3 sequence reads: CASQDGQAPMNTEAFF. The CDR3 nucleotides are TGTGCCAGCCAGGACGGACAGGCCCCCATGAACACTGAAGCTTTCTTT.

This clone came up once. The gene calls are TRBV19 and TRBJ1-3; TRBD1 agrees at 8 bases. The germline V gene encodes CDR1 LNHDA and CDR2 SQIVND (reference sequence). The CDR3 is made up of 12 amino acids. V shed 9 bases and J 6 bases; nucleotides not matched to a gene: 4. The DNA for the CDR3 is TGTGCCAGCGGACAGGGAGTAAACACCATATATTTT. Its translation is CASGQGVNTIYF.

This chain joins TRBV28 and TRBJ2-3; TRBD2 might be the D (7 bases). Trimming shortened V by 6 bases and J by 4 bases, and 8 bases separated the two germline ends. The germline gives CDR1 MDHEN, CDR2 SYDVKM. This CDR3 has 12 residues. The CDR3 loop reads CASRGGADTQYF. CDR3 bases: TGTGCCAGCAGAGGGGGGGCAGATACGCAGTATTTT.

The chain employs TRBV18 and TRBJ1-1; D gene ambiguous. CDR3 length: 14 amino acids. Deletions cut 5 bases from V and 6 bases from J, with 16 bases between. Germline CDR1 reads KGHSH; CDR2 reads LQKENI. The CDR3 DNA sequence: TGTGCCAGCTCATCCCCGGAAAACCAGGCTGAAGCTTTCTTT. Translated, it gives CASSSPENQAEAFF.

The CDR3, as DNA: TGTGCCAGCAGCGCCCGGGGGGGAATTGGGGAAGCTTTCTTT. This encodes CASSARGGIGEAFF. The V call is TRBV7-2, the J call TRBJ1-1; D may be TRBD1 (5 bases). The CDR3 has 14 residues. V lost 5 bases and J lost 8, with 18 bases in between. Germline V gene lookup returns CDR1 SGHTA and CDR2 FQGNSA.

Written as DNA, the CDR3 is TGTGCCAGCAGCCCCCGGGGGACTAGCGGTAACAATGAGCAGTTCTTC. It specifies CASSPRGTSGNNEQFF. J is TRBJ2-1 and V is TRBV3-1 (or the pseudogene TRBV3-2), with 11 positions matching TRBD2. Germline V gene data show CDR1 as LGHDT and CDR2 as YNNKEL (reference sequence). V gave up 4 bases and J gave up 5 bases; unmatched junction bases: 7. The CDR3 runs 16 residues.

The chain couples TRBV6-5 to TRBJ2-7; TRBD1 is a possible D gene (5 bases). Germline V lookup: CDR1 MNHEY, CDR2 SVGAGI. The V gene lost 3 bases and the J gene lost 2 bases, with 17 bases spanning the gap. The CDR3 has 16 amino acids. CDR3 sequence reads: CASSYQGPKDAYEQYF. CDR3 coding DNA: TGTGCCAGCAGTTATCAGGGTCCGAAGGATGCCTACGAGCAGTACTTC.

This chain joins TRBV5-1 and TRBJ1-2, with 12 bases fitting TRBD1. The V and J ends lost 3 bases and 8 bases, in that order; junction bases with no gene match: 5. This CDR3 is built from 14 residues. Per the germline V gene, CDR1 is SGHRS and CDR2 is YFSETQ. CDR3 DNA sequence: TGCGCCAGCAGCTGGGGACAGGGGGCAGCCGGCTACACCTTC. Protein: CASSWGQGAAGYTF.

The chain recombines TRBV6-2 or TRBV6-3 with TRBJ1-1, with D hard to call. V was trimmed by 5 bases and J by 2 bases, leaving 12 bases between them. CDR3 length: 14 amino acids. Germline V gene sequence: CDR1 MNHEY, CDR2 SVGEGT. The CDR3 loop reads CASSPPRINTEAFF. The CDR3 DNA follows: TGTGCCAGCAGTCCGCCTAGGATAAACACTGAAGCTTTCTTT.

The chain combines TRBV11-2 with TRBJ2-1; D gene uncertain. This CDR3 spans 11 amino acids. Germline V gene sequence: CDR1 SGHAT, CDR2 FQNNGV. The V end lost 2 bases, the J end lost 12 bases, and 8 bases lay between the germline ends. For the CDR3, the DNA is TGTGCCAGCAGCTTATCGTCCGGGCAGTTCTTC. Translation: CASSLSSGQFF.

DNA of the CDR3: TGTGCCAGCAGCCGACGCGGGGGGGTCGTAGTACCAGATACGCAGTATTTT. It encodes CASSRRGGVVVPDTQYF. The chain carries TRBV13 and TRBJ2-3; 9 bases match TRBD2. The V and J ends lost 5 bases and 4 bases, in that order; junction bases with no gene match: 13. Per the germline V gene, CDR1 is PRHDT and CDR2 is FYEKMQ (reference sequence). The CDR3 has 17 amino acids.

The J gene is TRBJ2-7, the V gene TRBV28, with TRBD1 matching 7 bases. Losses at the gene ends were 2 bases for V and 4 bases for J; bases not matched to a gene: 8. Germline CDR1 reads MDHEN; CDR2 reads SYDVKM. The CDR3 runs 15 residues. This chain's CDR3 is CASSLGGQKVYEQYF. The CDR3 bases are TGTGCCAGCAGTTTAGGGGGACAGAAAGTATACGAGCAGTACTTC.

The V and J genes are TRBV9 and TRBJ1-4, with 7 positions matching TRBD1. Germline CDR1 reads SGDLS; CDR2 reads YYNGEE. CDR3 length: 15 residues. V trimming: 0 bases; J trimming: 7 bases; junction bases outside the gene matches: 6. In DNA form, the CDR3 reads TGTGCCAGCAGCGTAGGACAGGGAAGTCCTGAAAAACTGTTTTTT. This sequence encodes CASSVGQGSPEKLFF.

The chain joins TRBV9 to TRBJ1-1; 7 bases map to TRBD1. Unmatched junction bases numbered 14, after V lost 4 bases and J lost 5 bases. The CDR3 is 16 amino acids. The germline gives CDR1 SGDLS, CDR2 YYNGEE. In DNA, the CDR3 is TGTGCCAGCAGCCCCGGGACAGCTCTCGGTACGACTGAAGCTTTCTTT. Translating gives CASSPGTALGTTEAFF.

This clone was recorded only once. The chain recombines TRBV2 with TRBJ2-1; 9 bases line up with TRBD2. Germline V gene sequence: CDR1 SNHLY, CDR2 FYNNEI. The CDR3 extends over 18 amino acids. Trimming cost V 0 bases and J 3 bases; bases outside gene matches: 9. The CDR3 DNA follows: TGTGCCAGCAGTGAAGCGGGTGGCGGGGGGGTACTCTACAATGAGCAGTTCTTC. Translating it yields CASSEAGGGGVLYNEQFF.

This chain uses TRBV30 with TRBJ1-4; D is perhaps TRBD1 (6 bases). The CDR3 has 16 amino acids. Trimming stripped 1 base from V and 7 bases from J, with 19 bases between. Germline CDR1 is GTSNPN and CDR2 is SVGIG (reference sequence). This CDR3 reads CAWSETTQGRGEKLFF. DNA of the CDR3: TGTGCCTGGAGTGAGACCACCCAGGGGCGTGGTGAAAAACTGTTTTTT.

This clone was recorded only once. The chain is built from TRBV6-5 and TRBJ2-1; unclear D gene. The CDR3 has 15 residues. V dropped 6 bases and J dropped 0 bases, with 12 bases sitting between them. The germline V gene encodes CDR1 MNHEY and CDR2 SVGAGI. The CDR3 DNA reads as TGTGCCAGCAGCGATGACTCCAGCTCCTACAATGAGCAGTTCTTC. It is translated as CASSDDSSSYNEQFF.

This rearrangement joins TRBV6-1 to TRBJ1-2, with unresolved D. The CDR3 covers 15 residues. Germline V gene lookup returns CDR1 MNHNS and CDR2 SASEGT. Trimming took off 2 bases at V and 6 bases at J, with 16 bases between the two ends. The CDR3 region is CASSELGGMEDGYTF. The DNA for the CDR3 is TGTGCCAGCAGTGAACTCGGCGGGATGGAAGATGGCTACACCTTC.

The chain couples TRBV5-1 to TRBJ2-2; TRBD1 aligns across 8 bases. The CDR3 is made up of 16 amino acids. V was pared by 0 bases and J by 2 bases, with 3 bases of the junction left unmatched. CDR1 is SGHRS and CDR2 is YFSETQ in the germline V gene. Here the CDR3 DNA reads TGCGCCAGCAGCTTGGCGCAGGGGGCCAACACCGGGGAGCTGTTTTTT. Its translation: CASSLAQGANTGELFF.

The chain links TRBV28 to TRBJ2-5; 10 positions agree with TRBD2. The CDR3 runs to 16 residues. Germline values: CDR1 MDHEN, CDR2 SYDVKM. The V and J ends lost 5 bases and 0 bases, in that order; junction bases with no gene match: 6. This chain's CDR3 is CASSPGLAVYQETQYF. CDR3 coding DNA: TGTGCCAGCAGTCCCGGACTAGCGGTTTACCAAGAGACCCAGTACTTC.

This clone was observed a few times. The chain joins TRBV2 to TRBJ2-1; TRBD1 agrees at 7 bases. Trimming at V came to 6 bases and at J to 0 bases, leaving 5 bases not matched to a gene. The CDR3 runs 15 residues. CDR1 is SNHLY, CDR2 FYNNEI, per germline. CDR3 amino acids: CASRYRDSSYNEQFF. The CDR3 nucleotides read TGTGCCAGCAGGTACCGGGACAGCTCCTACAATGAGCAGTTCTTC.

The rearrangement links TRBV2 to TRBJ2-4; tentatively, D is TRBD1 (6 bases). Trimming stripped 2 bases from V and 2 bases from J, with 13 bases between. This CDR3 has 16 residues. The V gene's germline CDR1 is SNHLY and CDR2 FYNNEI. Here the CDR3 reads CASSEWAGTSKNIQYF. CDR3 coding DNA: TGTGCCAGCAGTGAATGGGCAGGGACATCCAAAAACATTCAGTACTTC.

The genes are TRBV24-1 and TRBJ2-3; 9 bases fit TRBD2. Losses at the gene ends were 4 bases for V and 3 bases for J; bases not matched to a gene: 7. CDR1 is KGHDR, CDR2 SFDVKD, per germline. The CDR3 runs 16 residues. CDR3 residues: CATSEGVAGETDTQYF. CDR3 sequence (DNA): TGTGCCACCAGTGAAGGGGTAGCGGGGGAGACAGATACGCAGTATTTT.

V usage is TRBV7-9 and J usage is TRBJ1-5; D call uncertain. CDR1 is SEHNR, CDR2 FQNEAQ, per germline (reference sequence). The CDR3 is 12 residues long. V lost 3 bases, J lost 5 bases, and 5 bases lay in between. CDR3 sequence: CASSLGDQPQHF. CDR3 nucleotides: TGTGCCAGCAGCTTGGGCGATCAGCCCCAGCATTTT.

The gene calls are TRBV6-6 and TRBJ1-3; 12 bases map to TRBD1. CDR1 and CDR2 from the germline V gene are MNHNY and SVGAGI (reference sequence). The CDR3 has 14 amino acids. J was trimmed by 7 bases and V by 7 bases; bases with no gene match: 5. This chain's CDR3 is CASNPGQGANTIYF. As DNA, the CDR3 is TGTGCCAGCAACCCGGGACAGGGGGCGAACACCATATATTTT.